These T cell receptor beta chains were read from a single sample in a study of T cell responses to AZD1222 COVID-19 vaccine. This table comes from immunoSEQ multiplex PCR, and its TCRdb copy is limited to in-frame clones, with some not included. The repertoire holds 170,000 or so clones, with just over 85% as singletons. The starting material was peripheral blood, obtained 28 days after the second AZD1222 dose. Every receptor here comes from an adult who received the AZD1222 COVID-19 vaccine. Both conserved end residues are part of each CDR3. D genes are given only for firm matches. Not every row has a clone size; where given, it reads once, few, many or a size class.

d_call	v_call	j_call	clone_size	cdr3_nt	cdr3_aa
NA	TRBV2	TRBJ1-1	NA	TGTGCCAGCAGTGACTTGACAGGTTCCAGGGCTTTCTTT	CASSDLTGSRAFF
NA	TRBV6-4	TRBJ2-7	once	TGTGCCAGCAGTGAACTACAATGGGTCGACGAGCAGTACTTC	CASSELQWVDEQYF
TRBD2	TRBV10-3	TRBJ2-3	NA	TGTGCCATCAGTGATGGATTAGCGGGGGGTATGGAGGGAGATACGCAGTATTTT	CAISDGLAGGMEGDTQYF
TRBD1	TRBV7-6	TRBJ2-5	NA	TGTGCCGGGGGGCGGGACAGGGGTGAGACCCAGTACTTC	CAGGRDRGETQYF
TRBD1	TRBV4-3	TRBJ1-1	NA	TGCGCCAGCAGCCAAGATGTGGGATCGGGACAGCTTATGAACACTGAAGCTTTCTTT	CASSQDVGSGQLMNTEAFF
TRBD2	TRBV4-1	TRBJ2-3	NA	TGCGCCAGCAGCCAGGCCCGGGCTAGCGGGGACACAGATACGCAGTATTTT	CASSQARASGDTDTQYF
TRBD2	TRBV6-5	TRBJ2-5	NA	TGTGCCAGCAGTCCTAGCGGGGGTAGGTTGGAGACCCAGTACTTC	CASSPSGGRLETQYF
NA	TRBV4-2	TRBJ1-6	NA	TGTGCCAGCAGCCAAGAAAGTAGCGCAGGGAGTTTGTCACCCCTCCACTTT	CASSQESSAGSLSPLHF
NA	TRBV7-9	TRBJ1-6	NA	TGTGCCAGCAGCTTACGAGGGAAGGATAATTCACCCCTCCACTTT	CASSLRGKDNSPLHF
NA	TRBV19	TRBJ1-5	NA	TGTGCCAGTAGAAGCAGGGGCCGGCCCCAGCATTTT	CASRSRGRPQHF
NA	TRBV12-5	TRBJ1-4	NA	TGTGCTAGTGGTCCTCGGACTGCCGGCAATGAAAAACTGTTTTTT	CASGPRTAGNEKLFF
NA	TRBV4-2	TRBJ1-5	NA	TGTGCCAGCAGCCCATATTCCGGGGACAATCAGCCCCAGCATTTT	CASSPYSGDNQPQHF
TRBD2	TRBV19	TRBJ2-1	NA	TGTGCCAGTAGTATCTCCCCCGGGACTAGCTCCTACAATGAGCAGTTCTTC	CASSISPGTSSYNEQFF
NA	TRBV28	TRBJ1-2	few	TGTGCCAGCGAGGCCGACTATGGCTACACCTTC	CASEADYGYTF
NA	TRBV5-1	TRBJ2-2	NA	TGCGCCAGCAGCCTAAACCCGGGACAGAACACCGGGGAGCTGTTTTTT	CASSLNPGQNTGELFF
TRBD1	TRBV6-5	TRBJ1-2	NA	TGTGCCAGCAGGCCAGGGGGCGCGGATGGCTACACCTTC	CASRPGGADGYTF